The clone carrying this TCR beta chain was observed many times. Its antigen is as yet unknown. Each TCR cDNA molecule bore a unique molecular identifier. TCRdb re-called the 5' RACE reads with MiXCR, one entry per CDR3 protein. The table records 23,000 or so distinct CDR3 sequences, about 4.7% of them present only once. This entry belongs to a study of spatial heterogeneity in lung cancer. The wider study: The count of detected beta-chain sequences consistently exceeded that of alpha-chain sequences. Overall study findings and caveats: Ubiquitous expanded tumor TCRs surfaced in blood more at resection than they did at follow-up.

Time point meaning: sample taken at primary tumor resection. The source is a male donor with early-stage non-small cell lung cancer. The source was PBMCs, collected at surgery.

The CDR3 bases are TGTGCCAGCAGTTACTCCTTTGACCGGGCCTATGGCTACACCTTC. It yields the protein CASSYSFDRAYGYTF. This sequence joins TRBV6-5 and TRBJ1-2, with D unresolved. The CDR3 extends over 15 amino acids. V lost 0 bases and J lost 4, with 12 bases in between. Germline lookup yields CDR1 MNHEY and CDR2 SVGAGI.